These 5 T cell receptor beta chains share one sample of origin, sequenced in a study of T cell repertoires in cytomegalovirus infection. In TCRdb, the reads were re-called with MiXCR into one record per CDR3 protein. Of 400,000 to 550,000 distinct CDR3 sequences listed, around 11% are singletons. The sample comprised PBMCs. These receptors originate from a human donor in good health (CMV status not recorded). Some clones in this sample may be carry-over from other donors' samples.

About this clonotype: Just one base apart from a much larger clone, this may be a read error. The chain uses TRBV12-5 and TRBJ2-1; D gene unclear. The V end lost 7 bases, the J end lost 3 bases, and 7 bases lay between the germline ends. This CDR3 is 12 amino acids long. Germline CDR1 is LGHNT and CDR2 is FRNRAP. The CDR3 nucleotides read TGTGCTAGTGACCAAAACTACAATGAGCAGTTCTTC. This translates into CASDQNYNEQFF. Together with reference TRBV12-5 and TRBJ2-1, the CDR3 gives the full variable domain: DARVTQTPRHKVTEMGQEVTMRCQPILGHNTVFWYRQTMMQGLELLAYFRNRAPLDDSGMPKDRFSAEMPDATLATLKIQPSEPRDSAVYFCASDQNYNEQFFGPGTRLTVL.

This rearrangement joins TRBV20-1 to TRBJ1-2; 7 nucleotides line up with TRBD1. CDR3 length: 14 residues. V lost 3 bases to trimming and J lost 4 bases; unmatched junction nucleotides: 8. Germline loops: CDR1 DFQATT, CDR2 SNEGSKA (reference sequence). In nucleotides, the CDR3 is TGCAGTGCTAGCCCACAGGGGCCTACCTATGGCTACACCTTC. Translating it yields CSASPQGPTYGYTF.

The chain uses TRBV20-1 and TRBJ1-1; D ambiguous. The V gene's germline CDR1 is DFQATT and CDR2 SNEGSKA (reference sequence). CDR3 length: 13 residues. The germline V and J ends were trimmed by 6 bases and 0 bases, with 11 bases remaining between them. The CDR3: CSAPRTVNTEAFF. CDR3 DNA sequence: TGCAGTGCCCCCCGGACGGTGAACACTGAAGCTTTCTTT.

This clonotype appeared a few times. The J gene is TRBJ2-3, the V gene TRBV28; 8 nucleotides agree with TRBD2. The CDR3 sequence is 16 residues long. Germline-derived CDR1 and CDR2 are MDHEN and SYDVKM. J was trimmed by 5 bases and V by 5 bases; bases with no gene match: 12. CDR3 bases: TGTGCCAGCAGTCTCTCGGGAGGGGCTCTTAGAGATACGCAGTATTTT. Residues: CASSLSGGALRDTQYF.

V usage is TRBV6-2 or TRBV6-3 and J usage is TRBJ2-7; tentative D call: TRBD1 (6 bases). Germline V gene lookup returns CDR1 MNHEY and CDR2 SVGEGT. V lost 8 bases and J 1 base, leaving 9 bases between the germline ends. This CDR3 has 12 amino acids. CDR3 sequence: CASLDSSYEQYF. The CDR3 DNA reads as TGTGCCAGCCTGGACAGTTCCTACGAGCAGTACTTC.